The rows below give T cell receptor beta chains drawn from one sample of a study of T cells after yellow fever vaccination. TCRdb itself ran the 5' RACE reads through MiXCR, one entry per CDR3 protein. The repertoire consists of hundreds of thousands of distinct CDR3 sequences, with 19% occurring once and the leading ten covering approximately 14%. This sample comprised PBMCs, obtained 15 days after the yellow fever booster vaccination. The receptor set was obtained from a man aged 25-45 years who received the YFV17D yellow fever vaccine. Both conserved end residues are part of each CDR3. D genes are given only for firm matches. Size is omitted from some rows. Given values are once, few, many or a class for expanded clones.

few	TRBV29-1	NA	TRBJ2-7	TGCAGCGTTGAGACGGCGGCCGCCTACGAGCAGTACTTC	CSVETAAAYEQYF
NA	TRBV6-5	NA	TRBJ2-7	TGTGCCAGCAGTTACAGTAGCATAAGCTCCTACGAGCAGTACTTC	CASSYSSISSYEQYF
few	TRBV7-2	TRBD2	TRBJ2-1	TGTGCCAGCAGCCCCCTGGGACTAGCGAGCAATGAGCAGTTCTTC	CASSPLGLASNEQFF
NA	TRBV19	NA	TRBJ2-5	TGTGCCAGTAGTGAGAATCAAGAGACCCAGTACTTC	CASSENQETQYF
NA	TRBV20-1	NA	TRBJ1-1	TGCAGTGCTAGGCCGACAGCTATGAACACTGAAGCTTTCTTT	CSARPTAMNTEAFF
few	TRBV12-3/TRBV12-4	TRBD1	TRBJ1-1	TGTGCCAGCAGTCCCCCCAGGGGGGGTACAACTGAAGCTTTCTTT	CASSPPRGGTTEAFF
few	TRBV5-1	TRBD2	TRBJ2-7	TGCGCCAGCAGCTTCGGGACTAGCGGGAGTTCGTACGAGCAGTACTTC	CASSFGTSGSSYEQYF
NA	TRBV12-3/TRBV12-4	NA	TRBJ2-7	TGTGCCAGCTCACTGAAGACGCACCAGTACTTC	CASSLKTHQYF
few	TRBV12-3/TRBV12-4	NA	TRBJ2-1	TGTGCCAGCCGCTCTTTGAGCTCCTACAATGAGCAGTTCTTC	CASRSLSSYNEQFF
NA	TRBV28	NA	TRBJ2-6	TGTGCCAGCAACAGCCCGGGGGCGTATCTATCTGGGGCCAACGTCCTGACTTTC	CASNSPGAYLSGANVLTF
few	TRBV20-1	NA	TRBJ2-7	TGCAGTGCTAGGGCCGGGACCTCGTTTGGTGAGCAGTACTTC	CSARAGTSFGEQYF
NA	TRBV7-2	NA	TRBJ2-1	TGTGCCAGCAGCTTAGCGAACTACAATGAGCAGTTCTTC	CASSLANYNEQFF
few	TRBV20-1	TRBD2	TRBJ2-3	TGCAGTGCTCACGCTAGCGGGAGGGATACGCAGTATTTT	CSAHASGRDTQYF
NA	TRBV6-2/TRBV6-3	NA	TRBJ1-1	TGTGCCAGCAGCTCAAGAAAAGGGGACTTTCCGAACACTGAAGCTTTCTTT	CASSSRKGDFPNTEAFF
NA	TRBV5-1	NA	TRBJ2-7	TGCGCCAGCAGCGCAACGGTCTTTGGCGAGCAGTACTTC	CASSATVFGEQYF
few	TRBV28	TRBD2	TRBJ2-7	TGTGCCAGCAGAAAACCGGGACTAGGATTTGAGTACGAGCAGTACTTC	CASRKPGLGFEYEQYF
NA	TRBV7-2	NA	TRBJ2-1	TGTGCCAGCAGCTTCGGGGGCGTCTTCCTCAATGAGCAGTTCTTC	CASSFGGVFLNEQFF
NA	TRBV4-2	TRBD2	TRBJ2-1	TGTGCCAGCAGCCAAGTGGGAGGGAGGGCCACGAATGAGCAGTTCTTC	CASSQVGGRATNEQFF
many	TRBV29-1	NA	TRBJ2-3	TGCAGCGCGGACAGCACAGATACGCAGTATTTT	CSADSTDTQYF
few	TRBV20-1	TRBD2	TRBJ2-7	TGCAGTGCTAAACCCGGGACTAGCGCCTACGAGCAGTACTTC	CSAKPGTSAYEQYF
NA	TRBV9	TRBD1	TRBJ2-2	TGTGCCAGCAGGGACAGGGGGACCGGGGAGCTGTTTTTT	CASRDRGTGELFF
few	TRBV21-1	NA	TRBJ2-1	TGTGCCAGCAGCAAAAAGGGGGGTGCGAATTACAATGAGCAGTTCTTC	CASSKKGGANYNEQFF
NA	TRBV5-1	NA	TRBJ2-1	TGCGCCAGCAGCTTGGAAGTAGCCAGGGGTAAAAATGAGCAGTTCTTC	CASSLEVARGKNEQFF
NA	TRBV5-1	NA	TRBJ2-7	TGCGCCAGCAGCCTACAACTAGAAAATACCTACGAGCAGTACTTC	CASSLQLENTYEQYF
few	TRBV6-5	NA	TRBJ2-5	TGTGCCAGCAGTTACTCGAATCTGGGAGAGACCCAGTACTTC	CASSYSNLGETQYF
NA	TRBV7-2	NA	TRBJ1-2	TGTGCCAGCAGCTTTGACAGTAGTCTTAACTATGGCTACACCTTC	CASSFDSSLNYGYTF
NA	TRBV7-2	NA	TRBJ2-1	TGTGCCAGCAGCTTAGTGGCGGAGAAGAATGAGCAGTTCTTC	CASSLVAEKNEQFF
few	TRBV5-8	NA	TRBJ1-2	TGTGCCAGCAGCTTGGGACAGCTAAACTATGGCTACACCTTC	CASSLGQLNYGYTF
few	TRBV5-6	NA	TRBJ1-2	TGTGCCAGCAGCTTGTACGACTATGGCTACACCTTC	CASSLYDYGYTF
few	TRBV29-1	TRBD1	TRBJ1-2	TGCAGCTCCGATCCGCAGGGGGCGAGTGGCTACACCTTC	CSSDPQGASGYTF
few	TRBV7-2	TRBD1	TRBJ2-7	TGTGCCAGCAGCCCCTTGGCCAGGGGGCGCTACGAGCAGTACTTC	CASSPLARGRYEQYF
NA	TRBV20-1	TRBD2	TRBJ2-7	TGCAGTGCTAGAGGGGGACTAGCGGGAAATGAGCAGTACTTC	CSARGGLAGNEQYF
NA	TRBV27	TRBD2	TRBJ2-1	TGTGCCAGCAGTTCCCTAGCGGGAACATCCTACAATGAGCAGTTCTTC	CASSSLAGTSYNEQFF
few	TRBV10-2	NA	TRBJ2-7	TGCGCCAGCAGTGAGGGAGGGGGCCAACTAGCCTCCTACGAGCAGTACTTC	CASSEGGGQLASYEQYF
once	TRBV7-2	NA	TRBJ1-2	TGTGCCAGCAGCTTAATGGGGCAAGGGTATGGCTACACCTTC	CASSLMGQGYGYTF
NA	TRBV20-1	NA	TRBJ2-3	TGCAGTGCCGATCCGGAGGACCAAACAGATACGCAGTATTTT	CSADPEDQTDTQYF
few	TRBV5-6	TRBD2	TRBJ2-1	TGTGCCAGCAGCGCGAGGACTAGCGGGAGGGCCCTTAATGAGCAGTTCTTC	CASSARTSGRALNEQFF
NA	TRBV7-6	NA	TRBJ2-7	TGTGCCAGCAGCACCTTGGGGGGGGCTAGCGAGCAGTACTTC	CASSTLGGASEQYF
NA	TRBV20-1	TRBD2	TRBJ2-1	TGCAGTGCTAGAGATCCACAAGCGGGAGGGCCTCACAATGAGCAGTTCTTC	CSARDPQAGGPHNEQFF
few	TRBV9	NA	TRBJ2-1	TGTGCCAGCAGCGACCCTTATGGCTTGGAGCAGTTCTTC	CASSDPYGLEQFF
many	TRBV7-2	NA	TRBJ2-3	TGTGCCAGCAGCCTACGTCAAGCGGGTTCCGATACGCAGTATTTT	CASSLRQAGSDTQYF
few	TRBV7-9	NA	TRBJ2-1	TGTGCCAGCAGCTTAAGGCGGCGGGTATTTGACAATGAGCAGTTCTTC	CASSLRRRVFDNEQFF
many	TRBV29-1	TRBD1	TRBJ2-5	TGCAGCGCCACTCAGGGGGCGCAGGAGACCCAGTACTTC	CSATQGAQETQYF
few	TRBV27	TRBD1	TRBJ1-6	TGTGCCAGCAGTTTAAATGGCAGGGGGGATTCACCCCTCCACTTT	CASSLNGRGDSPLHF
NA	TRBV5-4	TRBD1	TRBJ1-6	TGTGCCAGCAGCTTGGCTCAGGGGGATTCACCCCTCCACTTT	CASSLAQGDSPLHF
NA	TRBV5-5	NA	TRBJ2-1	TGTGCCAGCAGCTTTCTCCCTTCCGAGAGCTCCTACAATGAGCAGTTCTTC	CASSFLPSESSYNEQFF
NA	TRBV6-1	TRBD2	TRBJ2-6	TGTGCCAGCAGTGAAGTAGCAAATAGCGGGAGTGCATCTGGGGCCAACGTCCTGACTTTC	CASSEVANSGSASGANVLTF
few	TRBV9	NA	TRBJ2-1	TGTGCCAGCAGCGTAGGCGGTAGCGAATACAATGAGCAGTTCTTC	CASSVGGSEYNEQFF
many	TRBV6-5	NA	TRBJ2-7	TGTGCCAGCAGTTACTCCGGACAGTACGAGCAGTACTTC	CASSYSGQYEQYF
NA	TRBV20-1	TRBD2	TRBJ2-5	TGCAGTGCTAGGCCAGCGGGAGGAGAGACCCAGTACTTC	CSARPAGGETQYF
few	TRBV12-3/TRBV12-4	TRBD2	TRBJ2-5	TGTGCCAGCAGTTTTGGACTAGCTAGGCAAGAGACCCAGTACTTC	CASSFGLARQETQYF
many	TRBV18	TRBD1	TRBJ1-2	TGCGCCAGCAGCCCCGGGACAGGCTATGGCTACACCTTC	CASSPGTGYGYTF
NA	TRBV20-1	NA	TRBJ2-3	TGCAGTGCTAGGTTGGGGCAGCCCACAGATACGCAGTATTTT	CSARLGQPTDTQYF
few	TRBV6-2/TRBV6-3	NA	TRBJ2-3	TGTGCCAGCAGTTACGTTTCAGGCCCCAGGGTGGATACGCAGTATTTT	CASSYVSGPRVDTQYF